The TCR beta chain described here comes from a study of CD8 T cells in Susac syndrome. Random hexamers were used to reverse transcribe about 0.45 to 1 ug of RNA. MiXCR, run by TCRdb on the immunoSEQ multiplex PCR reads, gives a single entry per CDR3 protein. The sample carries 95,000 to 150,000 distinct CDR3 sequences, about 95% recorded once. To note about this clonotype: Its antigen is not known.

Findings and limits, study-wide: Susac-specific public clones were found in total CD8+ and CD8+ TEMRA repertoires, numbering under 20 and five, respectively.

Deletions cut 7 bases from V and 3 bases from J, with 15 bases between. The CDR3 totals 14 residues. The germline gives CDR1 MNHEY, CDR2 SVGAGI. The V and J genes are TRBV6-5 and TRBJ1-1; D uncertain. The clonotype was recovered from a human donor with Susac syndrome. The sample taken for sequencing was CD8+ T cells from PBMCs. DNA for the CDR3: TGTGCCAGCACCGAGCTGGACGGAGACACTGAAGCTTTCTTT. Residues: CASTELDGDTEAFF.